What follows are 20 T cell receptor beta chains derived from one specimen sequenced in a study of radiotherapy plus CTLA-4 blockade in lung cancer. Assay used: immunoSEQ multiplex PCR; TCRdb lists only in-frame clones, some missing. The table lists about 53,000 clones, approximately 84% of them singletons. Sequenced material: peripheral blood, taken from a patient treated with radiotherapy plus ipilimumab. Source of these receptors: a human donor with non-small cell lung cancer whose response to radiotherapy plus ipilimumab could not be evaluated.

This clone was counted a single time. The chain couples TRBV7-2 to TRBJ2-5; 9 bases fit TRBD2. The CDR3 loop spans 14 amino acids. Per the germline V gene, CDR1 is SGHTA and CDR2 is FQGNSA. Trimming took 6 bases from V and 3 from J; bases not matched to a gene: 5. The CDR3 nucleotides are TGTGCCAGCAGACGACTAGCGGCAAAAGAGACCCAGTACTTC. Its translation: CASRRLAAKETQYF.

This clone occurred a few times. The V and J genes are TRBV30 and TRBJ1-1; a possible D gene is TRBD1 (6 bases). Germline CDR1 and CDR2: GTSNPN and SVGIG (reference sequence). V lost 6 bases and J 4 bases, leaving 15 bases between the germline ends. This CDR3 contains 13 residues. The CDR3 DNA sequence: TGTGCCTGCACCTCAGGGGTGAGCACTGAAGCTTTCTTT. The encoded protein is CACTSGVSTEAFF.

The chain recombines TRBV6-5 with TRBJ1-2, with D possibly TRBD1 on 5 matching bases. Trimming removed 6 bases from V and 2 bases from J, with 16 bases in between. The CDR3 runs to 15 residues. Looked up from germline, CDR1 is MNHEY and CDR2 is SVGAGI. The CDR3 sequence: CASRKRGTPNYGYTF. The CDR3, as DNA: TGTGCCAGCAGAAAGCGCGGGACCCCCAACTATGGCTACACCTTC.

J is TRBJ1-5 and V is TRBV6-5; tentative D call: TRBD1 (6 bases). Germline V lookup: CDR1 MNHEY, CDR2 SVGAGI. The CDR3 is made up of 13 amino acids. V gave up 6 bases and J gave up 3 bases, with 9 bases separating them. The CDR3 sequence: CASRGGVNQPQHF. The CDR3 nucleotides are TGTGCCAGCAGAGGGGGAGTCAATCAGCCCCAGCATTTT.

The CDR3 coding sequence is TGTGCCTGGAGTGTCAAAGGGCAGGGCCTCTATGGCTACACCTTC. It is translated as CAWSVKGQGLYGYTF. This chain uses TRBV30 with TRBJ1-2, with TRBD1 as a possible D gene (5 bases). Germline V gene sequence: CDR1 GTSNPN, CDR2 SVGIG (reference sequence). The CDR3 runs to 15 residues. Trimming removed 0 bases from V and 4 bases from J, with 15 bases in between.

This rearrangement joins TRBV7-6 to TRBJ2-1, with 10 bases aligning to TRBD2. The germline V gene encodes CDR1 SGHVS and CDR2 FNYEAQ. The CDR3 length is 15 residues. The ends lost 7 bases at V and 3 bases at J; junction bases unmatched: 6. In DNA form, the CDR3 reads TGTGCCAGCAAAGCGGGAGGGAGTAGCTACAATGAGCAGTTCTTC. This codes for CASKAGGSSYNEQFF.

CDR3 DNA sequence: TGTGCCAGCAGTACCTTTAGGACTAGCGGGTACGAGCAGTACTTC. Amino acids: CASSTFRTSGYEQYF. The genes are TRBV27 and TRBJ2-7, with 11 bases that match TRBD2. This CDR3 contains 15 residues. V shed 5 bases and J 4 bases; nucleotides not matched to a gene: 7. Germline V gene lookup returns CDR1 MNHEY and CDR2 SMNVEV (reference sequence).

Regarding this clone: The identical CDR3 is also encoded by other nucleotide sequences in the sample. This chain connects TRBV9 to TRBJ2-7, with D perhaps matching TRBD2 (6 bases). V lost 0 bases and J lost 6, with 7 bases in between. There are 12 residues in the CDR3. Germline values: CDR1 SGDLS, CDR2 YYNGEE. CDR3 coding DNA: TGTGCCAGCAGCGTAGGGGGAGGCGAGCAGTACTTC. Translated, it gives CASSVGGGEQYF.

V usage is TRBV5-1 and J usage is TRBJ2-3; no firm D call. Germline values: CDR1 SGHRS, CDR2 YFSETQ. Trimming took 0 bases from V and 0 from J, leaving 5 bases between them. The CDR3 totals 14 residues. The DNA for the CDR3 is TGCGCCAGCAGCTTGGACACAAGCACAGATACGCAGTATTTT. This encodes CASSLDTSTDTQYF. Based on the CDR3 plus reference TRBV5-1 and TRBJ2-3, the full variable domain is KAGVTQTPRYLIKTRGQQVTLSCSPISGHRSVSWYQQTPGQGLQFLFEYFSETQRNKGNFPGRFSGRQFSNSRSEMNVSTLELGDSALYLCASSLDTSTDTQYFGPGTRLTVL.

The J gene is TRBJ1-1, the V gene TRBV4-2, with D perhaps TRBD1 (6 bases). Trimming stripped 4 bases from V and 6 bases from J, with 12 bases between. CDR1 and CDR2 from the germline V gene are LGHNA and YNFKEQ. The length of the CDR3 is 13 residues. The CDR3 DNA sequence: TGTGCCAGCAGCCGGAGGGGGGGCTCTGAAGCTTTCTTT. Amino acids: CASSRRGGSEAFF.

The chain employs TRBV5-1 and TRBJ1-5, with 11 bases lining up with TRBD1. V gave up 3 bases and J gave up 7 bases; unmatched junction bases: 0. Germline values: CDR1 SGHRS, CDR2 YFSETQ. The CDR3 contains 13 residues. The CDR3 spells CASSWDRGQPQHF. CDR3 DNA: TGCGCCAGCAGCTGGGACAGGGGGCAGCCCCAGCATTTT.

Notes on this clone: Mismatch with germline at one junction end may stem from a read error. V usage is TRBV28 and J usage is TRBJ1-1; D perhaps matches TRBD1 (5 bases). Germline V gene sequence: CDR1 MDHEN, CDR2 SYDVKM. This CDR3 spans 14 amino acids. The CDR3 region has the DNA TGTGCCAGCAGTTTCCGGGGACTGAACGCTGAAGCTTTCTTT. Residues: CASSFRGLNAEAFF. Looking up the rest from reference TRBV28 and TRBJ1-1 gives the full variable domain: DVKVTQSSRYLVKRTGEKVFLECVQDMDHENMFWYRQDPGLGLRLIYFSYDVKMKEKGDIPEGYSVSREKKERFSLILESASTNQTSMYLCASSFRGLNAEAFFGQGTRLTVV.

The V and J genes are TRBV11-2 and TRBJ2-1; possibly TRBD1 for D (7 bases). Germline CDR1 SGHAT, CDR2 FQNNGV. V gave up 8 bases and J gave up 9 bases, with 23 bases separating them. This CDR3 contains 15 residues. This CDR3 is CASGVGAHQGGEQFF. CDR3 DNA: TGTGCCAGCGGGGTGGGGGCTCACCAGGGGGGTGAGCAGTTCTTC.

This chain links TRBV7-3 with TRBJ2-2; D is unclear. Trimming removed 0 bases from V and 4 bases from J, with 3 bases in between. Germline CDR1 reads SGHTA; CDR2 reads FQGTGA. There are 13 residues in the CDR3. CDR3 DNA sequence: TGTGCCAGCAGCTTAACCCTCACCGGGGAGCTGTTTTTT. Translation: CASSLTLTGELFF.

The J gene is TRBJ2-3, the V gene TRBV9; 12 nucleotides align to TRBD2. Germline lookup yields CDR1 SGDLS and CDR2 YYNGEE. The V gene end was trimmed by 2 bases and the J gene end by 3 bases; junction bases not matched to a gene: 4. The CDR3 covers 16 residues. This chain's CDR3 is CASSVLAGGVTDTQYF. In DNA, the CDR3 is TGTGCCAGCAGCGTCCTAGCGGGAGGGGTGACAGATACGCAGTATTTT.

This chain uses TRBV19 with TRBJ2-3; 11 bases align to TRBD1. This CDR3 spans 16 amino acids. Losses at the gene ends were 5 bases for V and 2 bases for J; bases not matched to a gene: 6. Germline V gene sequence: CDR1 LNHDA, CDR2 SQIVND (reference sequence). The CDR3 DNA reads TGTGCCAGTAGTCTCCCGGACAGGGGGCCCACAGATACGCAGTATTTT. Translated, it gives CASSLPDRGPTDTQYF.

The CDR3 is CASSQDRRTTQHF. Here the CDR3 DNA reads TGCGCCAGCAGCCAAGATAGGAGAACGACCCAGCATTTT. The chain joins TRBV4-1 to TRBJ1-5; D remains unclear. Germline V gene sequence: CDR1 MGHRA, CDR2 YSYEKL. The V gene lost 0 bases and the J gene lost 11 bases, with 11 bases spanning the gap. The CDR3 is 13 residues long.

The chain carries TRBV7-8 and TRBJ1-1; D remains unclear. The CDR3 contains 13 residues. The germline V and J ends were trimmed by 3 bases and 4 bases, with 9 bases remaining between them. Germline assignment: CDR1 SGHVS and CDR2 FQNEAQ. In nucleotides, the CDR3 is TGTGCCAGCAGCTTTAGCCGTACCACTGAAGCTTTCTTT. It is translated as CASSFSRTTEAFF.

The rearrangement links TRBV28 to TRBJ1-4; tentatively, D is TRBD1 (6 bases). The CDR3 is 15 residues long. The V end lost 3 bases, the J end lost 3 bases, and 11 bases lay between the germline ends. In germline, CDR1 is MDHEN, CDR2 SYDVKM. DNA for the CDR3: TGTGCCAGCAGTTTCCAGGGGACGGCTAATGAAAAACTGTTTTTT. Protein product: CASSFQGTANEKLFF.

Here the CDR3 reads CASSEGQGNYGYTF. The DNA for the CDR3 is TGTGCCAGCAGCGAAGGACAGGGGAACTATGGCTACACCTTC. The V gene is TRBV7-2, the J gene TRBJ1-2, with 9 bases that match TRBD1. The CDR3 runs 14 residues. CDR1 SGHTA and CDR2 FQGNSA come from the germline V gene. V was clipped by 5 bases and J by 2 bases; unmatched bases: 3.